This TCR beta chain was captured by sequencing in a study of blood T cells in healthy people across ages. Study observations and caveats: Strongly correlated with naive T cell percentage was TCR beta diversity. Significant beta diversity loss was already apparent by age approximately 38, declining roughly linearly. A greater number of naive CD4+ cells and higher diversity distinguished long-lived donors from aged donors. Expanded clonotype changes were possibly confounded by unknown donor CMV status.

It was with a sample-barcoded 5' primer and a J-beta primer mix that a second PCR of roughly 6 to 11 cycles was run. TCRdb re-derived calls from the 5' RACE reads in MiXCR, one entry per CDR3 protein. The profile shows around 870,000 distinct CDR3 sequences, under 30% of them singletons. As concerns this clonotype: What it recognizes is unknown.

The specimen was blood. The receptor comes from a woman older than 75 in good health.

The CDR3 sequence: CASSKTRSGSYNEQFF. The DNA for the CDR3 is TGTGCCAGCAGCAAAACTAGAAGCGGATCCTACAATGAGCAGTTCTTC. This chain connects TRBV6-1 to TRBJ2-1; a possible D gene is TRBD2 (5 bases). CDR3 length: 16 residues. V shed 6 bases and J shed 1 base, with 16 bases lying between them. Germline V gene data show CDR1 as MNHNS and CDR2 as SASEGT.